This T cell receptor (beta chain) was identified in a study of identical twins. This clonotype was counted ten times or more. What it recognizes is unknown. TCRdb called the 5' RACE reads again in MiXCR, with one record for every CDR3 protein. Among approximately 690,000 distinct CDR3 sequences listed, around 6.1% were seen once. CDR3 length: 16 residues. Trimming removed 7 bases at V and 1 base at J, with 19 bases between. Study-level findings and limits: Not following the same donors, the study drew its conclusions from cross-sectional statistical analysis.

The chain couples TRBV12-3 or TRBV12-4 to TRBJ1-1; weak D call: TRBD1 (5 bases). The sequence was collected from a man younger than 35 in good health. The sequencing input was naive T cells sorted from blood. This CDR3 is CASTAGSTGGNTEAFF. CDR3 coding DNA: TGTGCCAGCACTGCCGGGAGCACCGGGGGGAACACTGAAGCTTTCTTT.